This TCR beta chain was recovered during a study of cytomegalovirus exposure and HLA in healthy donors. Study information: Previous work identified roughly 120 million unique TCR beta sequences from around 170 million T cells. Overall study findings and caveats: Later work found that TCR association rates differed between HLA loci; DRB1 had the most and HLA-C the fewest.

PCR used 60 Vbeta primers and 13 Jbeta primers. Clones were read by immunoSEQ multiplex PCR, and TCRdb kept only the in-frame ones, dropping some. The sample carries over 150,000 clones, approximately 80% recorded once. As for this clone: Its antigen is unidentified.

V shed 7 bases and J shed 6 bases, with 13 bases lying between them. The CDR3 spans 13 residues. The germline CDR1 and CDR2 sequences are MDHEN and SYDVKM. This sequence was found in a man aged 25 to 40 in good health and CMV-seropositive. The sample comprised PBMCs. The chain recombines TRBV28 with TRBJ2-1; TRBD2 is a possible D gene (5 bases). The CDR3 region has the DNA TGTGCCAGCACCCCAGCGGAAACCAATGAGCAGTTCTTC. It is translated as CASTPAETNEQFF.